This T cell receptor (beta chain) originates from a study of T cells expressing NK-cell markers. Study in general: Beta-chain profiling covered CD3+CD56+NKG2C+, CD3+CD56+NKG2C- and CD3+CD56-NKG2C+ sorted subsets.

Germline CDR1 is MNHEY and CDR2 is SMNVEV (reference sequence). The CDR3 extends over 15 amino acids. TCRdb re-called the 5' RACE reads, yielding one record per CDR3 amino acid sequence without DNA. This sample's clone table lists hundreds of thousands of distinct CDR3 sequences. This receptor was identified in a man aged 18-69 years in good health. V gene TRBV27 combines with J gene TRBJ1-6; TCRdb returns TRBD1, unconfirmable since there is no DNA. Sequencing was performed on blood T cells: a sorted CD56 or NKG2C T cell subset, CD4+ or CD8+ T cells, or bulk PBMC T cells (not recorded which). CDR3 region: CASRLRGSYNSPLHF.